This T cell receptor beta chain was identified during a study of cytomegalovirus exposure and HLA in healthy donors. CDR1 MGHRA and CDR2 YSYEKL come from the germline V gene. This CDR3 has 17 amino acids. Trimming removed 6 bases from V and 2 bases from J, with 20 bases in between. This clone showed up just a few times. The antigen remains unidentified. Both 60 Vbeta primers and 13 Jbeta primers went into the PCR. The data were produced by immunoSEQ multiplex PCR, yet TCRdb's version contains in-frame clones alone and is incomplete. The sample records some 180,000 clones, about 10% being singletons. The study's findings and limits: Presence/absence analyses took donor sequencing depth as roughly uniform.

The receptor comes from a woman aged 30 to 39 in good health and CMV-seropositive. Sequencing input: PBMCs. This chain connects TRBV4-1 to TRBJ2-1; D remains ambiguous. Here the CDR3 DNA reads TGCGCCAGCAGTCTAAACCTCCTAGGAAGGCCCTACAATGAGCAGTTCTTC. Translating it yields CASSLNLLGRPYNEQFF.